A selection of T cell receptor beta chains follows, all from one sample in a study of blood T cell repertoires in COVID-19. The assay was immunoSEQ multiplex PCR, and TCRdb's table has in-frame clones only and misses some. The sample lists approximately 140,000 clones, about nine tenths occurring once. Sequenced input: peripheral blood. Receptors were obtained from a human donor in a cohort sampled during active COVID-19. CDR3s include the opening cysteine and the closing phenylalanine or tryptophan. D genes are given only for firm matches. Rows may omit the clone size; those that give it use once, few, many or a size class.

>TRBJ2-7|few|TRBV15|TRBD2
TGTGGCCCTGCGGGGGAGGGCTCCTACGAGCAGTACTTC
CGPAGEGSYEQYF
>TRBJ1-2|NA|TRBV14|NA
TGTGCCAGCAGCCATTCGACAGTCTATGGCTACACCTTC
CASSHSTVYGYTF
>TRBJ1-3|once|TRBV13|TRBD1
TGTGCCAGCAGCCCGGGGACAGGGGAGAGGAGAAACACCATATATTTT
CASSPGTGERRNTIYF
>TRBJ1-4|NA|TRBV10-2|TRBD1
TGCGCCAGCAGACCGCAGGGGGTTGGTGAAAAACTGTTTTTT
CASRPQGVGEKLFF
>TRBJ1-5|NA|TRBV18|TRBD1
TGTGCCAGCTCACCACAGGGACAGGGGCCTAATCAGCCCCAGCATTTT
CASSPQGQGPNQPQHF
>TRBJ1-5|NA|TRBV30|NA
TGTGCCTGGAGTTTACCGGGACTTTATAGCAATCAGCCCCAGCATTTT
CAWSLPGLYSNQPQHF
>TRBJ2-7|once|TRBV7-2|NA
TGTGCCAGCAGCTTAGCGCCGCAGGTGCCCTACGAGCAGTACTTC
CASSLAPQVPYEQYF
>TRBJ1-5|NA|TRBV7-8|NA
TGTGCCAGCAGCTTATCGGTGTATAGCAATCAGCCCCAGCATTTT
CASSLSVYSNQPQHF
>TRBJ1-1|NA|TRBV20-1|NA
TGCAGTGCTAGGGACAGCATGAGGGCTTTCTTT
CSARDSMRAFF
>TRBJ1-1|once|TRBV19|NA
TGTGCCAGTAGTATAGGAGGCGGGGGCCCGGAAGCTTTCTTT
CASSIGGGGPEAFF
>TRBJ1-5|NA|TRBV7-2|TRBD1
TGTGCCAGCAGCCCGACAGGGGCGAGCAATCAGCCCCAGCATTTT
CASSPTGASNQPQHF
>TRBJ1-1|NA|TRBV28|NA
TGTGCCAGCAGTGTCAGGGCTCCCCAGGCTGAAGCTTTCTTT
CASSVRAPQAEAFF
>TRBJ1-2|NA|TRBV5-1|NA
TGCGCCAGCAGCTTGGCCCGGGGGTCTGTGGGCTACACCTTC
CASSLARGSVGYTF
>TRBJ2-1|NA|TRBV6-4|TRBD2
TGTGCCAGCACCGTACTAGCGGGAGTGGGTGAGCAGTTCTTC
CASTVLAGVGEQFF
>TRBJ1-4|NA|TRBV2|NA
TGTGCCAGCAGACTCGGACAGAGGATTGCAACTAATGAAAAACTGTTTTTT
CASRLGQRIATNEKLFF
>TRBJ2-5|NA|TRBV4-1|NA
TGCGCCAGCAGCCAGATTCGGGACTCCCGGCGGGAGACCCAGTACTTC
CASSQIRDSRRETQYF
>TRBJ1-5|NA|TRBV2|TRBD1
TGTGCCAGCGGCGGGACAGCGGGTCAGCCCCAGCATTTT
CASGGTAGQPQHF
>TRBJ2-1|once|TRBV3-1/TRBV3-2|NA
TGTGCCAGCAGCCAAGGGGGGGGCTATGAGCAGTTCTTC
CASSQGGGYEQFF
>TRBJ2-7|once|TRBV5-1|TRBD1
TGCGCCAGGAGACAGGGATACATCGCCTACGAGCAGTACTTC
CARRQGYIAYEQYF
>TRBJ2-1|NA|TRBV24-1|TRBD1
TGTGCCACCAGTGCCGACTTGGGACAGGGAGGGTACAATGAGCAGTTCTTC
CATSADLGQGGYNEQFF
>TRBJ2-2|NA|TRBV6-6|NA
TGTGCCAGCAGTTACTCGACAGACAGGAACACCGGGGAGCTGTTTTTT
CASSYSTDRNTGELFF
>TRBJ2-3|NA|TRBV20-1|NA
TGCAGTGCTAGTCTTCCCTTGGGCTCAGATACGCAGTATTTT
CSASLPLGSDTQYF
>TRBJ1-2|NA|TRBV18|TRBD1
TGTGCCAGCTCAACGGGACAGCAAATGTGCACCTTC
CASSTGQQMCTF
>TRBJ2-1|NA|TRBV27|TRBD2
TGTGCCAGCAGTTCCGGACTAGCGGGGGGGCCCCAGTTCTTC
CASSSGLAGGPQFF
>TRBJ2-7|NA|TRBV28|TRBD1
TGTGCCAGCAGTTCGCCCTCGACAGGGGGTTCTGGGGAGCAGTACTTC
CASSSPSTGGSGEQYF
>TRBJ2-1|NA|TRBV24-1|NA
TGTGCCACCAGTGATTGGGCAGGGGAACACAATGAGCAGTTCTTC
CATSDWAGEHNEQFF
>TRBJ1-1|few|TRBV25-1|NA
TGTGCCAGCAGTGAATTCCCAGGGTCGGACACTGAAGCTTTCTTT
CASSEFPGSDTEAFF
>TRBJ1-4|NA|TRBV30|NA
TGTGCCTGGACCCATGCAGGGGAAAAACTGTTTTTT
CAWTHAGEKLFF
>TRBJ2-3|NA|TRBV7-9|NA
TGTGCCAGCAGCTCCGGGAACATAATCACAGATACGCAGTATTTT
CASSSGNIITDTQYF
>TRBJ1-2|NA|TRBV4-2|TRBD1
TGTGCCAGCAGCCAAAGTAGGACAGGGGGCTTTTGGTATGGCTACACCTTC
CASSQSRTGGFWYGYTF
>TRBJ1-4|NA|TRBV7-9|NA
TGTGCCAGCAGCCCTCGCGACAGAGGTGAAAAACTGTTTTTT
CASSPRDRGEKLFF